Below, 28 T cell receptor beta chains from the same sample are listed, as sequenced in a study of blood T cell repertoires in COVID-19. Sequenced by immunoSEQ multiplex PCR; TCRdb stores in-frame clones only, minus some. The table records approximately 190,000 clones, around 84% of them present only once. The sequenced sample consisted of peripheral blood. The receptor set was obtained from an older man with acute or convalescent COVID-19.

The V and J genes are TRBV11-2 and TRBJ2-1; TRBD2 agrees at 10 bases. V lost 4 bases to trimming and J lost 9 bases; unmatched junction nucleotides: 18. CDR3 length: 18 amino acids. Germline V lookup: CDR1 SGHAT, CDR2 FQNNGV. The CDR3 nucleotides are TGTGCCAGCAGCTCTTTCCTTGCCTTAGCGGGAGGAAGGGGTGAGCAGTTCTTC. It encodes CASSSFLALAGGRGEQFF.

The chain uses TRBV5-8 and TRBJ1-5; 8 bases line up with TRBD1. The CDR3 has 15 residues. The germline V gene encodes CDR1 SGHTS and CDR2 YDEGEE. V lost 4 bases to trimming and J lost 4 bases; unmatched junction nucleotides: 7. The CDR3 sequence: CASSTTGAWNQPQHF. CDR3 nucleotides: TGTGCCAGCAGCACGACAGGGGCGTGGAATCAGCCCCAGCATTTT.

In nucleotides, the CDR3 is TGTGCCAGCAGCCTCTCCGGGACAGGGATCGATACGCAGTATTTT. It codes for CASSLSGTGIDTQYF. The chain combines TRBV4-2 with TRBJ2-3; 9 bases line up with TRBD1. CDR3 length: 15 amino acids. Germline CDR1 is LGHNA and CDR2 is YNFKEQ. The J segment lost 6 bases and the V segment lost 4 bases, leaving 8 bases of the junction unmatched.

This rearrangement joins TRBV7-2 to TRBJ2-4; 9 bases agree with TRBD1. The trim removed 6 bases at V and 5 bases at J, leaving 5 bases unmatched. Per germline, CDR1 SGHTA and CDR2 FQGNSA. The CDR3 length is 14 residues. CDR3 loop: CASRTRTGENIQYF. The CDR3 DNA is TGTGCCAGCAGAACCCGGACAGGGGAAAACATTCAGTACTTC.

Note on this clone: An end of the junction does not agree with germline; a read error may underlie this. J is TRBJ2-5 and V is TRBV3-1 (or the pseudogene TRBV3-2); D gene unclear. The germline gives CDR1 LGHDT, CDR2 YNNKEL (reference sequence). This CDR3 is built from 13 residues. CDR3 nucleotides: TGTGCCAGCAGCCCTACGACTTCCGACGGCCCTCACTTC. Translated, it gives CASSPTTSDGPHF.

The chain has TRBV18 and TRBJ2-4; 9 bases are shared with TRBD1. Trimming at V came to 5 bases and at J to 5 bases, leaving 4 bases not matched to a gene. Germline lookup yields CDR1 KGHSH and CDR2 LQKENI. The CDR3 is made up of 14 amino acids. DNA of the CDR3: TGTGCCAGCTCAGCCCGGGACAGGGAAAACATTCAGTACTTC. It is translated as CASSARDRENIQYF.

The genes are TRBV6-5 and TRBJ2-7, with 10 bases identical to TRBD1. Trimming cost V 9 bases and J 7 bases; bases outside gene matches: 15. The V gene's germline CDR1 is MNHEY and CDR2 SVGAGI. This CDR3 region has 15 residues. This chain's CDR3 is CASRRDRGSSGEQYV. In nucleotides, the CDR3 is TGTGCCAGTCGTCGGGACAGGGGTTCCTCGGGGGAGCAGTACGTC.

The CDR3 region is CASSVGASGTTGELFF. The CDR3 DNA is TGTGCCAGCAGCGTGGGGGCTAGCGGGACTACCGGGGAGCTGTTTTTT. The V and J genes are TRBV9 and TRBJ2-2; 9 bases align to TRBD2. Germline lookup yields CDR1 SGDLS and CDR2 YYNGEE. There are 16 residues in the CDR3. Losses at the gene ends were 2 bases for V and 5 bases for J; bases not matched to a gene: 7.

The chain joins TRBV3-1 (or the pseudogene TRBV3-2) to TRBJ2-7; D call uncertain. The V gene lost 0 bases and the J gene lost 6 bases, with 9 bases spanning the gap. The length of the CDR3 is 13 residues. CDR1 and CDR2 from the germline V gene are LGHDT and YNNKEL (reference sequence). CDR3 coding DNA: TGTGCCAGCAGCCAAGAGGGCCCCATCGAGCAGTACGTC. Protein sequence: CASSQEGPIEQYV.

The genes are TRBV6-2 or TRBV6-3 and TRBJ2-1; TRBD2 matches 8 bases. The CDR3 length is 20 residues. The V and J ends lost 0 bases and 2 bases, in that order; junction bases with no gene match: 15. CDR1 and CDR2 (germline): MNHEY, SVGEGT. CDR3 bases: TGTGCCAGCAGTTACTCAACCTTCCGCGCGGGAGGACGAACCTACAATGAGCAGTTCTTC. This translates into CASSYSTFRAGGRTYNEQFF.

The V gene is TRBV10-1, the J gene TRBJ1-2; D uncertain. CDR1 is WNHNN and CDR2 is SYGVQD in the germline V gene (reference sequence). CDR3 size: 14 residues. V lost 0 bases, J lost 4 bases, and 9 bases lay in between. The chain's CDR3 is CASSESKEIYGYTF. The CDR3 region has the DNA TGCGCCAGCAGTGAGTCTAAAGAGATCTATGGCTACACCTTC.

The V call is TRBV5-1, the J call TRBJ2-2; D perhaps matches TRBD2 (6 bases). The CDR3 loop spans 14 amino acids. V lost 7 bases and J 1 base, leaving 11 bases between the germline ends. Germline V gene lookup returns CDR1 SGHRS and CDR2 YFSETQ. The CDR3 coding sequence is TGCGCCAGCCGGAGGGCAGAGAACACCGGGGAGCTGTTTTTT. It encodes CASRRAENTGELFF. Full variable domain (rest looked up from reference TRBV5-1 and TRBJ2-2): KAGVTQTPRYLIKTRGQQVTLSCSPISGHRSVSWYQQTPGQGLQFLFEYFSETQRNKGNFPGRFSGRQFSNSRSEMNVSTLELGDSALYLCASRRAENTGELFFGEGSRLTVL.

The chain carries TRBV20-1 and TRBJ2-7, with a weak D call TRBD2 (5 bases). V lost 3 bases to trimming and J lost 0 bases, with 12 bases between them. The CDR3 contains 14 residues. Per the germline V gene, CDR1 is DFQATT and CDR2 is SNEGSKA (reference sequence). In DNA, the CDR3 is TGCAGTGCTAGTCGTGCGGGTCCCTCCTACGAGCAGTACTTC. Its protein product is CSASRAGPSYEQYF.

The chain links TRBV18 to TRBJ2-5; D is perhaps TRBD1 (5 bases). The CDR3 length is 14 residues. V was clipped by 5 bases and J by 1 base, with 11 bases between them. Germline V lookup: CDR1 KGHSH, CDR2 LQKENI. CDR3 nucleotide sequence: TGTGCCAGCTCAGGCGATGGGGCCCAAGAGACCCAGTACTTC. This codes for CASSGDGAQETQYF.

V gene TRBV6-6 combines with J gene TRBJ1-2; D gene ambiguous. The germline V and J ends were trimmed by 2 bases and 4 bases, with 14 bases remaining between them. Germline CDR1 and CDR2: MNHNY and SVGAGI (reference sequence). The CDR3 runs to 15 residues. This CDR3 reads CASSYRGQWGYGYTF. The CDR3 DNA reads TGTGCCAGCAGTTACCGGGGTCAGTGGGGCTATGGCTACACCTTC.

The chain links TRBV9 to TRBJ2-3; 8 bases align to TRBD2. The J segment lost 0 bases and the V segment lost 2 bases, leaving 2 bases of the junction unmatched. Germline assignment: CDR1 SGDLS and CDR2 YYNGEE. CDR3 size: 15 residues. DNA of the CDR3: TGTGCCAGCAGCGTTAGCGGGATAAGCACAGATACGCAGTATTTT. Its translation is CASSVSGISTDTQYF.

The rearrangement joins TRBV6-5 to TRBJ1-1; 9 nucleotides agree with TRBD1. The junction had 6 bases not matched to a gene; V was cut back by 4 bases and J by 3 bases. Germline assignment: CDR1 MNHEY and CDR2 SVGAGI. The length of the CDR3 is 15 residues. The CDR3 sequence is CASSSTGTGYTEAFF. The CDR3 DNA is TGTGCCAGCAGTTCCACCGGGACAGGGTACACTGAAGCTTTCTTT.

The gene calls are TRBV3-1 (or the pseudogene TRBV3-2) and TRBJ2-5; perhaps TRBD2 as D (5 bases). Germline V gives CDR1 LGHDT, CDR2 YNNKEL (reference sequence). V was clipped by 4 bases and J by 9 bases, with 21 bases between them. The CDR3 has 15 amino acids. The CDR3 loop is CASSRDEGHNRAQYF. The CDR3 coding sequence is TGTGCCAGCAGCCGCGACGAGGGCCACAATCGGGCCCAGTACTTC.

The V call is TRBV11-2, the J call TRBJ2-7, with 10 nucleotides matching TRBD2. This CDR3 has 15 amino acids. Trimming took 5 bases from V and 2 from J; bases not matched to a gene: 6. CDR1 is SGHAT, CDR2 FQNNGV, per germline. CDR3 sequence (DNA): TGTGCCAGCAGCCCAACAGCGGGAGGGCCCTACGAGCAGTACTTC. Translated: CASSPTAGGPYEQYF.

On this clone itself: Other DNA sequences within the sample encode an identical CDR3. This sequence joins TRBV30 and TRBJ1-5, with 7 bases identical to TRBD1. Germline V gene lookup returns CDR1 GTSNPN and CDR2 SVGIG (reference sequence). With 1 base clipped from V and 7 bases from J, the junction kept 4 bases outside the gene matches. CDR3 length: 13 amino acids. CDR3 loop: CAWSGQGGQPQHF. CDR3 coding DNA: TGTGCCTGGAGTGGACAGGGTGGACAGCCCCAGCATTTT.

The CDR3: CARSIRDRGAEQYF. The CDR3 DNA is TGTGCCAGAAGCATCCGGGACAGGGGGGCCGAGCAGTACTTC. V usage is TRBV5-3 and J usage is TRBJ2-7; TRBD1 agrees at 11 bases. TRBV5-3 is filed as an ORF, its function uncertain. With V trimmed by 4 bases and J by 6 bases, 6 bases remained unmatched. CDR3 length: 14 residues.

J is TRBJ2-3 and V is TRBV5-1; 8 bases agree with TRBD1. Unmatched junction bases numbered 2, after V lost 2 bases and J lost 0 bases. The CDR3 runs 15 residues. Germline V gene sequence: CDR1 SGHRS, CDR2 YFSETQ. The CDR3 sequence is CASSFGQGSTDTQYF. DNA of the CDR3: TGCGCCAGCAGCTTCGGACAGGGCAGCACAGATACGCAGTATTTT.

CDR3 sequence reads: CASSPGLRPAQYF. The CDR3 region has the DNA TGTGCCAGCAGCCCGGGCCTCCGCCCGGCGCAGTATTTT. This chain links TRBV6-2 or TRBV6-3 with TRBJ2-3, with D unclear. The V and J ends lost 6 bases and 10 bases respectively, with 17 bases between them. Germline V gives CDR1 MNHEY, CDR2 SVGEGT. The CDR3 totals 13 residues.

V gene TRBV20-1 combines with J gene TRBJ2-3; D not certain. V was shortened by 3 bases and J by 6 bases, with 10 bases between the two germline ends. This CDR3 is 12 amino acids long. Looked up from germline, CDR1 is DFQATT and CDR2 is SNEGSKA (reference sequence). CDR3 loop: CSASGAWDTQYF. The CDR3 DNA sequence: TGCAGTGCTAGTGGCGCCTGGGATACGCAGTATTTT.

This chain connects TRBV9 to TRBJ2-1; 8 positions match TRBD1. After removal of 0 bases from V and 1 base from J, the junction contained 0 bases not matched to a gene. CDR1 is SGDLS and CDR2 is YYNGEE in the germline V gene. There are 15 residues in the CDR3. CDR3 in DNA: TGTGCCAGCAGCGTAGGACAGGGGTCCTACAATGAGCAGTTCTTC. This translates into CASSVGQGSYNEQFF.

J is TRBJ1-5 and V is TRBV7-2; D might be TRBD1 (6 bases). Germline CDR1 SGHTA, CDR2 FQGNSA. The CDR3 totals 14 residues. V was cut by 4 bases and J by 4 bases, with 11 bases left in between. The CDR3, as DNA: TGTGCCAGCAGCTGGGACACCGATAATCAGCCCCAGCATTTT. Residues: CASSWDTDNQPQHF. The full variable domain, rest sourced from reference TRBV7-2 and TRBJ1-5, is GAGVSQSPSNKVTEKGKDVELRCDPISGHTALYWYRQSLGQGLEFLIYFQGNSAPDKSGLPSDRFSAERTGGSVSTLTIQRTQQEDSAVYLCASSWDTDNQPQHFGDGTRLSIL.

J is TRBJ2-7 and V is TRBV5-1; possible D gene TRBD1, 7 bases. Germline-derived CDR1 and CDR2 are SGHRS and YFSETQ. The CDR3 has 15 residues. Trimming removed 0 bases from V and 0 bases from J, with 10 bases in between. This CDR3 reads CASSLGGDSSYEQYF. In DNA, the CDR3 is TGCGCCAGCAGCTTGGGCGGGGACAGCTCCTACGAGCAGTACTTC. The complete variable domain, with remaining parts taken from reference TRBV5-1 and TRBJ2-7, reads KAGVTQTPRYLIKTRGQQVTLSCSPISGHRSVSWYQQTPGQGLQFLFEYFSETQRNKGNFPGRFSGRQFSNSRSEMNVSTLELGDSALYLCASSLGGDSSYEQYFGPGTRLTVT.

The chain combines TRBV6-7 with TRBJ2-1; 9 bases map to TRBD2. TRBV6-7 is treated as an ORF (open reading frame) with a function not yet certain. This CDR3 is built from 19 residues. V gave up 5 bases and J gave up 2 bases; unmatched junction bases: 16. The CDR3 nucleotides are TGTGCCAGCAGTCGTTCCAGGGCCCCCGCGGGAGGGCCCTACAATGAGCAGTTCTTC. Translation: CASSRSRAPAGGPYNEQFF.